One and the same sample provided the 20 T cell receptor beta chains below, sequenced in a study of cytomegalovirus exposure and HLA in healthy donors. The study ran its PCR with 60 Vbeta and 13 Jbeta primers. The protocol was immunoSEQ multiplex PCR, while the TCRdb copy is restricted to in-frame clones and leaves out a portion. This repertoire comprises 100,000 to 150,000 clones; its ten largest clones make up over 1.5%. Sequencing was performed on PBMCs. These receptors were collected from a woman aged 40 to 50 in good health and CMV-seropositive.

The chain uses TRBV11-1 and TRBJ2-1, with D unclear. Between the trimmed V and J ends, which lost 1 base and 5 bases, there was a span of 6 bases. The germline CDR1 and CDR2 sequences are SGHAT and FQDESV (reference sequence). The CDR3 has 13 residues. The CDR3 spells CASSLGRDNEQFF. DNA for the CDR3: TGTGCCAGCAGCTTAGGTCGCGACAATGAGCAGTTCTTC.

V usage is TRBV7-2 and J usage is TRBJ1-1; the match to TRBD1 covers 9 bases. The CDR3 totals 16 residues. V was clipped by 3 bases and J by 1 base; unmatched bases: 6. Germline CDR1 reads SGHTA; CDR2 reads FQGNSA. In DNA, the CDR3 is TGTGCCAGCAGCTTCTACAGGGGGCAAGGGAACACTGAAGCTTTCTTT. Amino acids: CASSFYRGQGNTEAFF. Filled out from reference TRBV7-2 and TRBJ1-1, the complete variable domain reads GAGVSQSPSNKVTEKGKDVELRCDPISGHTALYWYRQSLGQGLEFLIYFQGNSAPDKSGLPSDRFSAERTGGSVSTLTIQRTQQEDSAVYLCASSFYRGQGNTEAFFGQGTRLTVV.

The V call is TRBV10-2, the J call TRBJ2-7; possible D gene TRBD2, 5 bases. The CDR3 is made up of 16 amino acids. Trimming left V 3 bases short and J 2 bases short, with 17 bases between. Looked up from germline, CDR1 is WSHSY and CDR2 is SAAADI. This CDR3 reads CASSEPRSGITYEQYF. CDR3 DNA: TGCGCCAGCAGTGAACCGAGGAGCGGTATCACCTACGAGCAGTACTTC.

J is TRBJ2-2 and V is TRBV7-9; TRBD1 is a possible D gene (5 bases). V was trimmed by 2 bases and J by 6 bases, leaving 10 bases between them. CDR1 is SEHNR and CDR2 is FQNEAQ in the germline V gene (reference sequence). The CDR3 has 14 amino acids. CDR3 residues: CASSLRGNAGELFF. CDR3 nucleotide sequence: TGTGCCAGCAGCTTAAGGGGAAACGCCGGGGAGCTGTTTTTT.

The chain uses TRBV5-6 and TRBJ1-1, with D hard to call. Looked up from germline, CDR1 is SGHDT and CDR2 is YYEEEE. V lost 0 bases, J lost 5 bases, and 8 bases lay in between. The CDR3 length is 13 residues. As DNA, the CDR3 is TGTGCCAGCAGCTTGGGGGCCCTGACTGAAGCTTTCTTT. Translation: CASSLGALTEAFF.

This chain links TRBV5-1 with TRBJ2-3, with 9 bases that match TRBD2. After removal of 1 base from V and 0 bases from J, the junction contained 3 bases not matched to a gene. Per germline, CDR1 SGHRS and CDR2 YFSETQ. This CDR3 comprises 16 residues. The CDR3 coding sequence is TGCGCCAGCAGCTTGATTCTAGCGGGGAGCACAGATACGCAGTATTTT. This sequence encodes CASSLILAGSTDTQYF.

The rearrangement joins TRBV5-1 to TRBJ1-1; possibly TRBD1 for D (6 bases). CDR3 length: 14 amino acids. CDR1 and CDR2 from the germline V gene are SGHRS and YFSETQ. V lost 4 bases to trimming and J lost 2 bases, with 12 bases between them. The chain's CDR3 is CASSLSGGNTEAFF. The CDR3 DNA reads as TGCGCCAGCAGCCTGTCGGGGGGCAACACTGAAGCTTTCTTT. Together with reference TRBV5-1 and TRBJ1-1, the CDR3 gives the full variable domain: KAGVTQTPRYLIKTRGQQVTLSCSPISGHRSVSWYQQTPGQGLQFLFEYFSETQRNKGNFPGRFSGRQFSNSRSEMNVSTLELGDSALYLCASSLSGGNTEAFFGQGTRLTVV.

This chain's CDR3 is CASSLSGAGELFF. In nucleotides, the CDR3 is TGTGCCAGCAGCTTATCAGGGGCCGGGGAGCTGTTTTTT. The chain carries TRBV11-2 and TRBJ2-2; D might be TRBD1 (6 bases). The V gene's germline CDR1 is SGHAT and CDR2 FQNNGV. This CDR3 has 13 amino acids. Trimming stripped 2 bases from V and 6 bases from J, with 7 bases between. The full variable domain, completed using reference TRBV11-2 and TRBJ2-2, is EAGVAQSPRYKIIEKRQSVAFWCNPISGHATLYWYQQILGQGPKLLIQFQNNGVVDDSQLPKDRFSAERLKGVDSTLKIQPAKLEDSAVYLCASSLSGAGELFFGEGSRLTVL.

The gene calls are TRBV5-6 and TRBJ2-5; 10 bases align to TRBD1. Germline CDR1 and CDR2: SGHDT and YYEEEE. This CDR3 spans 14 amino acids. V was pared by 4 bases and J by 4 bases, with 4 bases of the junction left unmatched. The CDR3: CASSVTGGLETQYF. In DNA, the CDR3 is TGTGCCAGCAGCGTGACAGGGGGCCTAGAGACCCAGTACTTC.

The J gene is TRBJ2-3, the V gene TRBV15; 14 bases are a match to TRBD2. The V gene end was trimmed by 4 bases and the J gene end by 4 bases; junction bases not matched to a gene: 13. Germline V CDR1 and CDR2: LNHNV, YYDKDF (reference sequence). CDR3 size: 19 residues. Written as DNA, the CDR3 is TGTGCCACCAGCACGAGGGGACTAGCGGGAGTGGGAGGCTCAGATACGCAGTATTTT. Its translation: CATSTRGLAGVGGSDTQYF. Drawing the rest from reference TRBV15 and TRBJ2-3, the complete variable domain is DAMVIQNPRYQVTQFGKPVTLSCSQTLNHNVMYWYQQKSSQAPKLLFHYYDKDFNNEADTPDNFQSRRPNTSFCFLDIRSPGLGDTAMYLCATSTRGLAGVGGSDTQYFGPGTRLTVL.

V and J are TRBV7-2 and TRBJ2-3; D gene uncertain. Germline V gene sequence: CDR1 SGHTA, CDR2 FQGNSA. V was cut by 3 bases and J by 1 base, with 11 bases left in between. The CDR3 has 15 residues. The CDR3 nucleotides are TGTGCCAGCAGCTTCGGAACAGTCGGCACAGATACGCAGTATTTT. It yields the protein CASSFGTVGTDTQYF. Filled out from reference TRBV7-2 and TRBJ2-3, the complete variable domain reads GAGVSQSPSNKVTEKGKDVELRCDPISGHTALYWYRQSLGQGLEFLIYFQGNSAPDKSGLPSDRFSAERTGGSVSTLTIQRTQQEDSAVYLCASSFGTVGTDTQYFGPGTRLTVL.

J is TRBJ1-1 and V is TRBV5-1; 12 nucleotides align to TRBD1. This CDR3 contains 19 residues. Germline V gives CDR1 SGHRS, CDR2 YFSETQ. V lost 2 bases to trimming and J lost 0 bases; unmatched junction nucleotides: 11. The DNA for the CDR3 is TGCGCCAGCAGCTTCCTCGGGACAGGGGGCCAGTCCCTGAACACTGAAGCTTTCTTT. Its translation: CASSFLGTGGQSLNTEAFF. The whole variable domain, remainder taken from reference TRBV5-1 and TRBJ1-1, is KAGVTQTPRYLIKTRGQQVTLSCSPISGHRSVSWYQQTPGQGLQFLFEYFSETQRNKGNFPGRFSGRQFSNSRSEMNVSTLELGDSALYLCASSFLGTGGQSLNTEAFFGQGTRLTVV.

V is TRBV5-5 and J is TRBJ1-3; weak D call: TRBD1 (5 bases). The CDR3 contains 15 residues. Trimming cost V 4 bases and J 3 bases, with 14 bases left between them. Looked up from germline, CDR1 is SGHKS and CDR2 is YYEKEE (reference sequence). Written as DNA, the CDR3 is TGTGCCAGCAGCCAAATTGGGGCAGATGGAAACACCATATATTTT. Translated, it gives CASSQIGADGNTIYF.

This sequence joins TRBV11-2 and TRBJ2-4; 11 bases align to TRBD1. Germline assignment: CDR1 SGHAT and CDR2 FQNNGV. This CDR3 has 13 amino acids. V lost 4 bases and J lost 10; bases outside the gene matches: 3. The CDR3 DNA reads as TGTGCCAGCAGCTCAGGACAGGGGGCGATTCAGTACTTC. This encodes CASSSGQGAIQYF.

The chain carries TRBV18 and TRBJ1-1, with D possibly matching TRBD1 (5 bases). CDR3 length: 14 residues. Germline values: CDR1 KGHSH, CDR2 LQKENI. V lost 2 bases, J lost 2 bases, and 9 bases lay in between. The CDR3 spells CASSPTRDNTEAFF. The CDR3 DNA sequence: TGTGCCAGCTCACCAACGCGGGACAACACTGAAGCTTTCTTT. Full variable domain (rest looked up from reference TRBV18 and TRBJ1-1): NAGVMQNPRHLVRRRGQEARLRCSPMKGHSHVYWYRQLPEEGLKFMVYLQKENIIDESGMPKERFSAEFPKEGPSILRIQQVVRGDSAAYFCASSPTRDNTEAFFGQGTRLTVV.

The chain links TRBV10-3 to TRBJ2-7; TRBD1 matches 8 bases. V shed 7 bases, J shed 2 bases, and the junction held 7 bases outside the gene matches. CDR3 length: 14 amino acids. Germline V CDR1 and CDR2: ENHRY, SYGVKD. The CDR3 reads CAIKPGQGAYEQYF. The CDR3 DNA reads as TGTGCCATCAAACCAGGACAGGGAGCCTACGAGCAGTACTTC.

The rearrangement uses TRBV19 and TRBJ2-7; 10 bases fit TRBD2. Germline values: CDR1 LNHDA, CDR2 SQIVND (reference sequence). J was trimmed by 3 bases and V by 1 base; bases with no gene match: 3. CDR3 length: 15 amino acids. The CDR3 sequence: CASSIGSGRIYEQYF. CDR3 nucleotides: TGTGCCAGTAGTATAGGTAGCGGGAGGATCTACGAGCAGTACTTC.

The chain recombines TRBV9 with TRBJ2-7; TRBD2 matches at 7 bases. V dropped 4 bases and J dropped 6; count of bases not matched to a gene: 7. The V gene's germline CDR1 is SGDLS and CDR2 YYNGEE. The CDR3 runs 13 residues. CDR3: CASSPGGSFEQYF. Written as DNA, the CDR3 is TGTGCCAGCAGCCCCGGGGGGTCTTTCGAGCAGTACTTC.

The rearrangement uses TRBV28 and TRBJ2-1; 9 bases map to TRBD2. CDR3 length equals 15 residues. The J segment lost 4 bases and the V segment lost 6 bases, leaving 7 bases of the junction unmatched. Germline V gene sequence: CDR1 MDHEN, CDR2 SYDVKM. CDR3 coding DNA: TGTGCCAGCAGCCCGCTAGCGGGGACGTACAATGAGCAGTTCTTC. Amino acids: CASSPLAGTYNEQFF. The full variable domain, rest sourced from reference TRBV28 and TRBJ2-1, is DVKVTQSSRYLVKRTGEKVFLECVQDMDHENMFWYRQDPGLGLRLIYFSYDVKMKEKGDIPEGYSVSREKKERFSLILESASTNQTSMYLCASSPLAGTYNEQFFGPGTRLTVL.

The chain is built from TRBV13 and TRBJ2-3; 9 bases match TRBD2. Losses at the gene ends were 4 bases for V and 3 bases for J; bases not matched to a gene: 5. CDR1 is PRHDT and CDR2 is FYEKMQ in the germline V gene (reference sequence). The CDR3 loop spans 15 amino acids. CDR3: CASSSGTSFTDTQYF. The CDR3 DNA follows: TGTGCCAGCAGCTCAGGGACTAGCTTTACAGATACGCAGTATTTT.